Shown below are 28 T cell receptor beta chains from a single sample sequenced in a study of cytomegalovirus exposure and HLA in healthy donors. PCR was performed using 60 Vbeta and 13 Jbeta primers. TCRdb's table, derived via immunoSEQ multiplex PCR, lists solely in-frame clones and lacks some. The sample holds a few hundred thousand clones; more than 85% are singletons and the top ten take roughly 0.99%. The specimen was PBMCs. The receptors shown here come from a woman between 18 and 29 years old in good health and CMV-seronegative.

In its sample, this clone was seen a few times. The chain joins TRBV15 to TRBJ2-1; D gene unclear. CDR1 LNHNV and CDR2 YYDKDF come from the germline V gene (reference sequence). With 1 base removed from V and 12 bases from J, the gap between germline ends came to 10 bases. This CDR3 is built from 12 residues. CDR3 sequence: CATSRVEARQFF. The CDR3 region has the DNA TGTGCCACCAGCAGAGTTGAGGCGCGGCAGTTCTTC.

Worth noting for this clone: Other DNA sequences in the same sample also yield this CDR3. The chain is built from TRBV27 and TRBJ2-3; D gene ambiguous. Germline V lookup: CDR1 MNHEY, CDR2 SMNVEV (reference sequence). This CDR3 spans 18 amino acids. The V gene lost 0 bases and the J gene lost 6 bases, with 22 bases spanning the gap. CDR3 nucleotide sequence: TGTGCCAGCAGTTTATCGAATCCCGCGCACGGGTATGAGGATACGCAGTATTTT. Protein product: CASSLSNPAHGYEDTQYF.

The CDR3 DNA sequence: TGCGCCAGCGAGGCCGGGACAGTGAACACCGGGGAGCTGTTTTTT. As protein: CASEAGTVNTGELFF. This chain links TRBV5-1 with TRBJ2-2, with 7 bases matching TRBD1. This CDR3 is built from 15 residues. CDR1 and CDR2 from the germline V gene are SGHRS and YFSETQ. V trimming: 7 bases; J trimming: 1 base; junction bases outside the gene matches: 7.

This clone appeared many times. The CDR3 nucleotides read TGTGCCAGCAGTGAAGGAACAGGGGAATGGTATGGCTACACCTTC. Its protein is CASSEGTGEWYGYTF. J is TRBJ1-2 and V is TRBV2, with 7 nucleotides matching TRBD1. CDR1 SNHLY and CDR2 FYNNEI come from the germline V gene. The CDR3 contains 15 residues. The ends lost 1 base at V and 5 bases at J; junction bases unmatched: 7. Full variable domain (remainder filled in from reference TRBV2 and TRBJ1-2): EPEVTQTPSHQVTQMGQEVILRCVPISNHLYFYWYRQILGQKVEFLVSFYNNEISEKSEIFDDQFSVERPDGSNFTLKIRSTKLEDSAMYFCASSEGTGEWYGYTFGSGTRLTVV.

The chain uses TRBV7-9 and TRBJ1-6, with 7 bases matching TRBD1. The CDR3 runs 15 residues. Germline V gene sequence: CDR1 SEHNR, CDR2 FQNEAQ (reference sequence). V lost 5 bases and J lost 7; bases outside the gene matches: 8. The CDR3 DNA reads TGTGCCAGCAGCGGACCGGGACAGCGAAATTCACCCCTCCACTTT. Encoded protein: CASSGPGQRNSPLHF.

V and J are TRBV7-9 and TRBJ2-1; D remains ambiguous. Germline CDR1 is SEHNR and CDR2 is FQNEAQ (reference sequence). V was shortened by 4 bases and J by 7 bases, with 11 bases between the two germline ends. The CDR3 is 13 amino acids. This chain's CDR3 is CASSWPSPNEQFF. The CDR3 DNA is TGTGCCAGCAGCTGGCCTAGTCCTAATGAGCAGTTCTTC.

This clone was picked up one time. The chain joins TRBV2 to TRBJ1-1, with a weak D call TRBD1 (5 bases). Trimming left V 2 bases short and J 4 bases short, with 17 bases between. This CDR3 is built from 16 residues. Germline CDR1 and CDR2: SNHLY and FYNNEI. The CDR3 bases are TGTGCCAGCAGTGAAAATAGGGACTGGGGGGGCACTGAAGCTTTCTTT. It specifies CASSENRDWGGTEAFF.

The rearrangement links TRBV6-1 to TRBJ1-1; no clear D. Per germline, CDR1 MNHNS and CDR2 SASEGT. This CDR3 spans 15 amino acids. Trimming shortened V by 7 bases and J by 1 base, and 16 bases separated the two germline ends. As DNA, the CDR3 is TGTGCCAGCAACCCACGAGGCCGGCAGAACACTGAAGCTTTCTTT. Its protein is CASNPRGRQNTEAFF.

The chain employs TRBV7-7 and TRBJ1-4, with TRBD1 matching 10 bases. This CDR3 is 14 amino acids long. CDR1 is SSHAT, CDR2 FNYEAQ, per germline (reference sequence). Trimming cost V 5 bases and J 8 bases; bases outside gene matches: 5. The chain's CDR3 is CASSLRDRGEKLFF. The CDR3 region has the DNA TGTGCCAGCAGCCTCCGGGACAGGGGAGAAAAACTGTTTTTT.

The chain combines TRBV30 with TRBJ2-7; tentative D call: TRBD1 (6 bases). V gave up 2 bases and J gave up 0 bases, with 8 bases separating them. Germline V CDR1 and CDR2: GTSNPN, SVGIG (reference sequence). The CDR3 is 13 residues long. CDR3 loop: CAWSRTASYEQYF. In DNA form, the CDR3 reads TGTGCCTGGAGTCGGACAGCCTCCTACGAGCAGTACTTC.

The chain couples TRBV4-3 to TRBJ1-1; 7 nucleotides agree with TRBD1. This CDR3 has 15 amino acids. The V segment lost 4 bases and the J segment 5 bases; nucleotides outside the gene matches: 10. Germline-derived CDR1 and CDR2 are LGHNA and YSLEER. The CDR3 DNA follows: TGCGCCAGCAGCCCAGAGGGGGCCGGAGATACTGAAGCTTTCTTT. Translation: CASSPEGAGDTEAFF.

The chain employs TRBV6-5 and TRBJ1-4, with 7 bases lining up with TRBD1. With 5 bases clipped from V and 1 base from J, the junction kept 4 bases outside the gene matches. The V gene's germline CDR1 is MNHEY and CDR2 SVGAGI. The CDR3 runs 15 residues. The CDR3: CASSNQGGTNEKLFF. The CDR3 DNA follows: TGTGCCAGCAGTAATCAGGGGGGAACTAATGAAAAACTGTTTTTT.

The V call is TRBV6-5, the J call TRBJ1-5, with no clear D. V was cut by 6 bases and J by 0 bases, with 6 bases left in between. Germline CDR1 and CDR2: MNHEY and SVGAGI. The CDR3 is 13 amino acids. The CDR3: CASSLNSNQPQHF. The CDR3 DNA reads as TGTGCCAGCAGCCTAAATAGCAATCAGCCCCAGCATTTT.

The chain links TRBV6-1 to TRBJ2-7; 7 nucleotides line up with TRBD1. CDR1 and CDR2 from the germline V gene are MNHNS and SASEGT. The CDR3 totals 13 residues. With V trimmed by 5 bases and J by 3 bases, 4 bases remained unmatched. The CDR3 nucleotides are TGTGCCAGCAGTCTGGGACAGCTCTACGAGCAGTACTTC. Translating it yields CASSLGQLYEQYF.

DNA of the CDR3: TGTGCCAGCAGCTTAGTTCGGCAGGGGCTGGAGCCCCAGCATTTT. Translating gives CASSLVRQGLEPQHF. The chain combines TRBV11-1 with TRBJ1-5; a possible D gene is TRBD1 (6 bases). CDR1 is SGHAT and CDR2 is FQDESV in the germline V gene (reference sequence). Trimming left V 1 base short and J 8 bases short, with 15 bases between. The CDR3 is 15 residues long.

In this sample, this clone turned up once. This chain links TRBV27 with TRBJ2-1; 8 nucleotides agree with TRBD2. CDR1 and CDR2 (germline): MNHEY, SMNVEV (reference sequence). This CDR3 comprises 17 residues. The trim removed 3 bases at V and 4 bases at J, leaving 11 bases unmatched. The CDR3: CASSLVAGLFAYNEQFF. CDR3 DNA sequence: TGTGCCAGCAGTTTGGTAGCGGGATTGTTTGCTTACAATGAGCAGTTCTTC.

The V and J genes are TRBV27 and TRBJ2-3; tentative D call: TRBD2 (5 bases). The CDR3 spans 14 residues. V was clipped by 5 bases and J by 0 bases, with 9 bases between them. The germline V gene encodes CDR1 MNHEY and CDR2 SMNVEV (reference sequence). CDR3 coding DNA: TGTGCCAGCAGTCGCGGACTCAGCACAGATACGCAGTATTTT. This encodes CASSRGLSTDTQYF.

This clone came up once. The V call is TRBV5-4, the J call TRBJ2-1; the match to TRBD2 covers 7 bases. This CDR3 contains 15 residues. J was trimmed by 4 bases and V by 3 bases; bases with no gene match: 7. Germline V gives CDR1 SGHNT, CDR2 YYREEE (reference sequence). CDR3 residues: CASSSVRGVYNEQFF. For the CDR3, the DNA is TGTGCCAGCAGCTCGGTTCGGGGGGTATACAATGAGCAGTTCTTC.

The chain employs TRBV4-2 and TRBJ2-7; 7 bases are a match to TRBD2. Unmatched junction bases numbered 5, after V lost 3 bases and J lost 0 bases. The length of the CDR3 is 15 residues. Germline CDR1 and CDR2: LGHNA and YNFKEQ. CDR3 bases: TGTGCCAGCAGCCAGGGAGCGGGAAGCTCCTACGAGCAGTACTTC. It yields the protein CASSQGAGSSYEQYF.

The chain carries TRBV18 and TRBJ1-1; D is undetermined. The CDR3 spans 13 residues. V gave up 2 bases and J gave up 8 bases, with 12 bases separating them. Germline CDR1 reads KGHSH; CDR2 reads LQKENI. The CDR3 loop reads CASSPGLGPEAFF. CDR3 DNA: TGTGCCAGCTCACCAGGCTTGGGCCCCGAAGCTTTCTTT.

The chain recombines TRBV10-3 with TRBJ2-1, with D possibly matching TRBD2 (6 bases). This CDR3 contains 12 residues. The germline CDR1 and CDR2 sequences are ENHRY and SYGVKD. The V end was cut by 0 bases, the J end by 12 bases, with 9 bases between. The CDR3 spells CAISESGGVQFF. CDR3 DNA: TGTGCCATCAGTGAGTCTGGAGGGGTGCAGTTCTTC.

This clone was found once. This chain links TRBV5-1 with TRBJ2-7, with D perhaps matching TRBD1 (6 bases). The germline V gene has CDR1 SGHRS and CDR2 YFSETQ. Trimming cost V 1 base and J 1 base, with 15 bases left between them. There are 16 residues in the CDR3. The DNA of the CDR3 is TGCGCCAGCAGCTTGAACACGGACAGTTTATCCTACGAGCAGTACTTC. Amino acid sequence: CASSLNTDSLSYEQYF.

The table lists this clone with a count of one. The V gene is TRBV6-1, the J gene TRBJ2-7; 11 nucleotides line up with TRBD2. The ends lost 7 bases at V and 2 bases at J; junction bases unmatched: 4. Germline CDR1 is MNHNS and CDR2 is SASEGT. The CDR3 is made up of 14 amino acids. The CDR3 DNA reads TGTGCCAGCAATGGACTAGCGGGCCCCTACGAGCAGTACTTC. Translation gives CASNGLAGPYEQYF.

This clone appeared a few times. The CDR3 DNA reads TGTGCCAGCAGCGAGGGGCGGGGGAGGGTCCAGGATACGCAGTATTTT. As protein: CASSEGRGRVQDTQYF. This chain links TRBV21-1 with TRBJ2-3; the table's D call of TRBD2 was not tested on the DNA. TRBV21-1 is a listed pseudogene. This CDR3 has 16 residues.

The V and J genes are TRBV9 and TRBJ2-7; 8 nucleotides line up with TRBD2. The length of the CDR3 is 14 residues. Germline-derived CDR1 and CDR2 are SGDLS and YYNGEE. The V segment lost 3 bases and the J segment 1 base; nucleotides outside the gene matches: 3. CDR3 coding DNA: TGTGCCAGCAGCGCAAGCGGGGGTTCCTACGAGCAGTACTTC. Protein: CASSASGGSYEQYF. The full variable domain, its missing parts supplied by reference TRBV9 and TRBJ2-7, is DSGVTQTPKHLITATGQRVTLRCSPRSGDLSVYWYQQSLDQGLQFLIQYYNGEERAKGNILERFSAQQFPDLHSELNLSSLELGDSALYFCASSASGGSYEQYFGPGTRLTVT.

The rearrangement joins TRBV5-3 to TRBJ1-2; weak D call: TRBD1 (6 bases). TRBV5-3 is known as an ORF, though its function is uncertain. This CDR3 comprises 19 residues. Trimming pared 4 bases from V and 1 base from J, leaving 26 bases between. The CDR3, as DNA: TGTGCCAGAAGCACCGACTTACCTGGACAGCCGAAGCGTAACTATGGCTACACCTTC. It translates to CARSTDLPGQPKRNYGYTF.

This chain links TRBV5-1 with TRBJ2-7; 11 nucleotides match TRBD2. Germline CDR1 reads SGHRS; CDR2 reads YFSETQ. This CDR3 contains 17 residues. V was pared by 2 bases and J by 3 bases, with 10 bases of the junction left unmatched. CDR3 sequence: CASSFTSGSPRGYEQYF. Here the CDR3 DNA reads TGCGCCAGCAGCTTTACTAGCGGGAGCCCCAGAGGCTACGAGCAGTACTTC.

This clone came up once. This chain joins TRBV13 and TRBJ2-5, with no clear D. Trimming left V 2 bases short and J 7 bases short, with 11 bases between. Germline-derived CDR1 and CDR2 are PRHDT and FYEKMQ (reference sequence). The CDR3 has 13 amino acids. CDR3 residues: CASSLTDPGTQYF. The CDR3 DNA follows: TGTGCCAGCAGCTTAACCGATCCGGGGACCCAGTACTTC.